This T cell receptor (beta chain) was retrieved from a study of cytomegalovirus exposure and HLA in healthy donors (dated by TCRdb to the late 2010s). Looking at the study overall: According to a later analysis, one platform produced both the 120 validation repertoires and the 666 repertoires of the first cohort. The study aimed to test whether cataloging public T cell receptors could reveal signatures of past pathogen exposure. A separate validation cohort of over a hundred different subjects was used in addition to the roughly 670-subject first cohort. High-throughput TCR immunosequencing, statistical association of individual TCRs with disease status, and machine learning were combined to predict cytomegalovirus infection status.

Broader findings and caveats from the paper: All 110 or so repertoires were used to score co-occurrence in the validation cohort in a later analysis, because that analysis had no HLA typing for the cohort. Most TCR sequences were seen in very few donors, while some public TCRs were found in many individuals. Three of the identified cytomegalovirus-associated TCR beta chains were confirmed in vitro to be specific for cytomegalovirus antigens. In both the original and validation cohorts, the classifier was reported to diagnose cytomegalovirus status with high specificity and sensitivity. In a later analysis, TCRs clustered in the first cohort were found to also tend to co-occur in the 130 or so validation repertoires, with over 90% of cluster scores above 0. The authors suggested that the approach could potentially be extended to other disease states and immunological phenotypes. The study gave a list of more than 150 TCR beta chains associated with cytomegalovirus.

Its CDR3 holds 10 amino acids, cysteine through phenylalanine. Only the CDR3 portion is preserved as DNA: 30 bases, with reading frame beginning at the first base. According to the germline V gene (reference sequence), CDR1 reads DFQATT and CDR2 reads SNEGSKA. The sample holds a few counts of this clone. Which antigen it targets is not known. The junction does not match germline at one end; this may be a read error. Library creation used the immunoSEQ multiplex PCR assay. The study's processing was this. A statistical classification framework was built to diagnose cytomegalovirus status from the catalog of TCR beta chain sequences. This is the immuneACCESS table as TCRdb keeps it, with only in-frame sequences that have V and J called. A part of the clones is gone; compared with another copy, unresolved V genes explain less than half, and the rest is unexplained. Clone size and the V and J calls come from that table; the DNA yielded D and trimming. Across this sample there are over 100,000 clones, with more than 70% seen only once. The top ten clonotypes cover about 2% of the sample.

Separate from the roughly 700-subject first cohort, the validation cohort of about 110 subjects was the group to which the donors belonged. The receptor chain draws on TRBV20-1 and TRBJ2-7; the D gene is possibly TRBD2, with 5 bases matching. This receptor was identified in a woman between 18 and 29 years old in good health and CMV-seronegative. Material for sequencing was PBMCs. The CDR3 region has the sequence CSASLAPGPF. The nucleotides read TGCAGTGCTAGCTTAGCGCCCGGACCGTTC.